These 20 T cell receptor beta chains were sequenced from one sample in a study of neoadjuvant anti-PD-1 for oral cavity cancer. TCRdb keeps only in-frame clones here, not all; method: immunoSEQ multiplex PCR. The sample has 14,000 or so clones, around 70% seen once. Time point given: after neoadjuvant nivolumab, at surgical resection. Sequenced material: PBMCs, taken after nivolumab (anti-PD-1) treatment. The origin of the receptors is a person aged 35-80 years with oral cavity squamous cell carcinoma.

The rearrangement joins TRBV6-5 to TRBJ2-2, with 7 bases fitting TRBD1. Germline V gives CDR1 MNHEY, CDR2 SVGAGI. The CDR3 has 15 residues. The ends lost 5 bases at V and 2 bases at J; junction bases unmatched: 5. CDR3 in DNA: TGTGCCAGCAGTCGGACAGGTCCAAACACCGGGGAGCTGTTTTTT. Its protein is CASSRTGPNTGELFF.

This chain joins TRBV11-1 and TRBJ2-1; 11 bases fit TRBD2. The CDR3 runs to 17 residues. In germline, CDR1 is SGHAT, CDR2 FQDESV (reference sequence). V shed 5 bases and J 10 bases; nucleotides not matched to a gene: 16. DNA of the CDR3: TGTGCCAGCAGCACAACCGATAGCGGGAGGGCCTCCGAGGAGCAGTTCTTC. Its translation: CASSTTDSGRASEEQFF.

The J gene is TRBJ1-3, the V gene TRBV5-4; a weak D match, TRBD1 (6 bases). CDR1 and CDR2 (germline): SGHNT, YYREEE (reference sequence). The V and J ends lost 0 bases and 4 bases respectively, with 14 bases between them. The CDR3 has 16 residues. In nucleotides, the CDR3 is TGTGCCAGCAGCTTGGAAACAGGGATGACGGGAAACACCATATATTTT. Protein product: CASSLETGMTGNTIYF. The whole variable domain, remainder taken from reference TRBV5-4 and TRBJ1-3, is ETGVTQSPTHLIKTRGQQVTLRCSSQSGHNTVSWYQQALGQGPQFIFQYYREEENGRGNFPPRFSGLQFPNYSSELNVNALELDDSALYLCASSLETGMTGNTIYFGEGSWLTVV.

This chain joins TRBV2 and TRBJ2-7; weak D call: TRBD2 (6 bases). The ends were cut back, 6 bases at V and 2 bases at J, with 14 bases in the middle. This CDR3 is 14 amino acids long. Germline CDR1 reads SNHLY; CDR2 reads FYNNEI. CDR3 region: CASRSRGNTYEQYF. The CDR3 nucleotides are TGTGCCAGCAGGTCCCGCGGGAACACCTACGAGCAGTACTTC.

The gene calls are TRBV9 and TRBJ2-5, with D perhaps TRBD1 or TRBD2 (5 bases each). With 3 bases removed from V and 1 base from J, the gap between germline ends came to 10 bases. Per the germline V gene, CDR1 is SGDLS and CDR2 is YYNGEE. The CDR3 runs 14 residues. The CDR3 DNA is TGTGCCAGCAGCGGGGGACGTAGCCAAGAGACCCAGTACTTC. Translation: CASSGGRSQETQYF.

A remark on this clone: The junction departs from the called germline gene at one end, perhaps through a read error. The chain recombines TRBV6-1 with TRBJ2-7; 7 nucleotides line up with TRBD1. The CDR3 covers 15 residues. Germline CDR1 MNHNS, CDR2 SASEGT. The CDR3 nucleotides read TGTGTCAGCAGTGAATCACCCGGACAGGCCTACGAGCAGTACTTC. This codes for CVSSESPGQAYEQYF.

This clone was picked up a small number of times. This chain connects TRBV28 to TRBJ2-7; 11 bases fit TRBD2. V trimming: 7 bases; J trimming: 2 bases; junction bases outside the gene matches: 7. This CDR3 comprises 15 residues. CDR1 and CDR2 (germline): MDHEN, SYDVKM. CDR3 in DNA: TGTGCCAGCATCACCCGGACTAGCGGGCCCTACGAGCAGTACTTC. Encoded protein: CASITRTSGPYEQYF.

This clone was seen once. DNA of the CDR3: TGTGCCAGCAGCTTCGAGAACACTGAAGCTTTCTTT. Encoded protein: CASSFENTEAFF. This chain connects TRBV7-9 to TRBJ1-1, with D hard to call. This CDR3 comprises 12 residues. V was clipped by 3 bases and J by 1 base, with 3 bases between them. Germline values: CDR1 SEHNR, CDR2 FQNEAQ (reference sequence).

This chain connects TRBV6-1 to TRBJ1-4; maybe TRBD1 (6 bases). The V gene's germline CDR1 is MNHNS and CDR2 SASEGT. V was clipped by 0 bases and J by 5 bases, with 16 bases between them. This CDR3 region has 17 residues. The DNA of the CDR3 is TGTGCCAGCAGTGAAGCGGGGGGCGGGTCAAAAAATGAAAAACTGTTTTTT. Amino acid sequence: CASSEAGGGSKNEKLFF.

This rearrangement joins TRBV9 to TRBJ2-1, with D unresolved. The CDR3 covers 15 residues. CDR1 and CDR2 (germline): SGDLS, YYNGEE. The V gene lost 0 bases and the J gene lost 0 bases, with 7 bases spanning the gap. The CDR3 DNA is TGTGCCAGCAGCGTAGTGATGAGCTCCTACAATGAGCAGTTCTTC. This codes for CASSVVMSSYNEQFF.

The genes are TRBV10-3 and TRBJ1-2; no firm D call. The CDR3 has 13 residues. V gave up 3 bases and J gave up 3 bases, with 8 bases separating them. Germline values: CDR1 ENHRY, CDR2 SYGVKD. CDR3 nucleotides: TGTGCCATCAGTGATCGGCTGTACTATGGCTACACCTTC. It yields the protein CAISDRLYYGYTF.

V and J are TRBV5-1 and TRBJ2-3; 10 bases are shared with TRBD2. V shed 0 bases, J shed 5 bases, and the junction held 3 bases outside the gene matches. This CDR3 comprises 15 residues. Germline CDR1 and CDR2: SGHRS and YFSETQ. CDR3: CASSLDSGRIDTQYF. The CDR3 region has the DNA TGCGCCAGCAGCTTGGATAGCGGGAGGATAGATACGCAGTATTTT.

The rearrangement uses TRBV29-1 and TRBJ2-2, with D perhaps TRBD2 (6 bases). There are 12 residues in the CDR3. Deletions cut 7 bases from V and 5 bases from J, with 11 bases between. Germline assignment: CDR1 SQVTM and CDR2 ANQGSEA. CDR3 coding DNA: TGCAGCGGCGGGGATCGTACCGGGGAGCTGTTTTTT. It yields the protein CSGGDRTGELFF.

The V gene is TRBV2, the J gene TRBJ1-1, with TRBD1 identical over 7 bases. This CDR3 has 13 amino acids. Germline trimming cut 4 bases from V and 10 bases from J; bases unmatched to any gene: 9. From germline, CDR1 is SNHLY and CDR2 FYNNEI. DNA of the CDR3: TGTGCCAGCAGTGGGAAGGGGGCGCTCGTAGCTTTCTTT. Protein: CASSGKGALVAFF.

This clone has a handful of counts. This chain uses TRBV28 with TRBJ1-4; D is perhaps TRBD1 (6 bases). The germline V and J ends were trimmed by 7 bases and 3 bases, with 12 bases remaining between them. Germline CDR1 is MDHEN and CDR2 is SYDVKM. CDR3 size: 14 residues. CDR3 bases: TGTGCCAGCAACCAGGGGCCCCCTAATGAAAAACTGTTTTTT. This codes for CASNQGPPNEKLFF.

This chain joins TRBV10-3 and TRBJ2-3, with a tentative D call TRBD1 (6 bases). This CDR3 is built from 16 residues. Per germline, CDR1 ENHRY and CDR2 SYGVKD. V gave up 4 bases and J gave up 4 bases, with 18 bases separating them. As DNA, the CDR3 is TGTGCCATCAGTGTATGGCAGGGGCTTAGCGCAGATACGCAGTATTTT. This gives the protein CAISVWQGLSADTQYF.

The CDR3 sequence: CASSLRTGENQPQHF. The DNA for the CDR3 is TGTGCCAGCAGCTTACGGACAGGGGAAAATCAGCCCCAGCATTTT. The rearrangement links TRBV5-8 to TRBJ1-5; 9 nucleotides match TRBD1. Germline V gene data show CDR1 as SGHTS and CDR2 as YDEGEE. J lost 4 bases, V lost 2 bases, and 4 bases had no gene match. CDR3 size: 15 residues. The complete variable domain, with remaining parts taken from reference TRBV5-8 and TRBJ1-5, reads EAGVTQSPTHLIKTRGQQATLRCSPISGHTSVYWYQQALGLGLQFLLWYDEGEERNRGNFPPRFSGRQFPNYSSELNVNALELEDSALYLCASSLRTGENQPQHFGDGTRLSIL.

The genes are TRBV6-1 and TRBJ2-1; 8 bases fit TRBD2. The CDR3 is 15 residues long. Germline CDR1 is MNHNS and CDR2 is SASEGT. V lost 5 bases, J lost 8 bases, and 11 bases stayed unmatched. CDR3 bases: TGTGCCAGCAGTAGATTCGGGACTAGTCCCCATGAGCAGTTCTTC. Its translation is CASSRFGTSPHEQFF.

CDR3 DNA sequence: TGTGCCAGCACCCAGGGCAGGGGGCGAACCGAGCAGTACTTC. This gives the protein CASTQGRGRTEQYF. This chain connects TRBV7-8 to TRBJ2-7; TRBD1 aligns across 8 bases. J gave up 6 bases and V 7 bases, and 11 bases lay outside the gene matches. This CDR3 is built from 14 residues. Looked up from germline, CDR1 is SGHVS and CDR2 is FQNEAQ.

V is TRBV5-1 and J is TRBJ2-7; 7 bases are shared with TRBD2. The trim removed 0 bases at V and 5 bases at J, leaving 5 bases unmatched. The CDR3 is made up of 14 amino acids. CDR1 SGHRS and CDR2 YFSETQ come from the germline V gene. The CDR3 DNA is TGCGCCAGCAGCTTGGGGGCGGGAGTGGACGAGCAGTACTTC. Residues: CASSLGAGVDEQYF.